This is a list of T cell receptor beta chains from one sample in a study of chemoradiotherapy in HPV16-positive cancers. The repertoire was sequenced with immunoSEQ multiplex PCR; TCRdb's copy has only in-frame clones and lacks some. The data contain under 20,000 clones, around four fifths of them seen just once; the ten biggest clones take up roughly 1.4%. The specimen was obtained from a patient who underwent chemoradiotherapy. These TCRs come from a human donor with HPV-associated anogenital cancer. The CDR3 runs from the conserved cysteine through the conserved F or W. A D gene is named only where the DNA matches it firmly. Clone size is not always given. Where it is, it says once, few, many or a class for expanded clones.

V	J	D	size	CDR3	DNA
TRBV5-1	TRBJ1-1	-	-	CASSSAVGPSPTEAFF	TGCGCCAGCAGCTCCGCCGTTGGGCCCTCACCTACTGAAGCTTTCTTT
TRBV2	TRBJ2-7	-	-	CASSEYEEQYF	TGTGCCAGCAGTGAATACGAGGAGCAGTACTTC
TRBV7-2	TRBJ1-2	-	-	CASSQGQRPSVGYTF	TGTGCCAGCAGCCAAGGTCAAAGGCCCTCAGTGGGCTACACCTTC
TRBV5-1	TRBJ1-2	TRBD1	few	CASSEDRDYGYTF	TGCGCCAGCAGCGAGGACAGGGATTATGGCTACACCTTC
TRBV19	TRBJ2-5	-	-	CASSMVGQETQYF	TGTGCCAGTAGTATGGTGGGACAAGAGACCCAGTACTTC
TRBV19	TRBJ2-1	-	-	CASSYNRAASRQFF	TGTGCCAGTAGTTACAACCGGGCCGCTAGTCGGCAGTTCTTC
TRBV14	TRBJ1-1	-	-	CASSQAYRVNTEAFF	TGTGCCAGCAGCCAAGCCTACAGGGTGAACACTGAAGCTTTCTTT
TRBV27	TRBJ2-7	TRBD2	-	CASSKILAAMPYEQYF	TGTGCCAGCAGTAAGATACTAGCGGCCATGCCCTACGAGCAGTACTTC
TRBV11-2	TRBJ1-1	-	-	CASSPDTNTEAFF	TGTGCCAGCAGCCCGGACACGAACACTGAAGCTTTCTTT
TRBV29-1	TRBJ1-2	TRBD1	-	CSVSDRSYGYTF	TGCAGCGTATCGGACAGGAGCTATGGCTACACCTTC
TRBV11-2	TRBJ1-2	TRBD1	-	CASKEDRGYGYTF	TGTGCCAGCAAAGAGGACAGGGGCTACGGCTACACCTTC
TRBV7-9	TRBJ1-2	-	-	CASSLPRGGYTF	TGTGCCAGCAGCTTACCCAGGGGAGGCTACACCTTC
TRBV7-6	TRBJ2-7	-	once	CASSLAGHFYEQYF	TGTGCCAGCAGCTTAGCGGGACATTTCTACGAGCAGTACTTC
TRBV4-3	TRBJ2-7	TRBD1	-	CASSPDRYEQYF	TGCGCCAGCAGCCCGGACAGGTACGAGCAGTACTTC
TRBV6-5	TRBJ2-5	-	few	CASSWSGSGETQYF	TGTGCCAGCAGTTGGTCAGGGTCTGGGGAGACCCAGTACTTC
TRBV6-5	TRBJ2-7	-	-	CASSTDGYEQYF	TGTGCCAGCAGCACGGACGGGTACGAGCAGTACTTC
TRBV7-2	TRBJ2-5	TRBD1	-	CASSQAGQGVQETQYF	TGTGCCAGCAGTCAGGCCGGGCAGGGGGTGCAAGAGACCCAGTACTTC
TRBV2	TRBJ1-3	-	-	CASSVGRAGNTIYF	TGTGCCAGCAGTGTTGGAAGAGCTGGAAACACCATATATTTT
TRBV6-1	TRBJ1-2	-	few	CASSADGTNYGYTF	TGTGCCAGCAGCGCCGACGGTACTAACTATGGCTACACCTTC
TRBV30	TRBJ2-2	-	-	CAYHTGTITGELFF	TGTGCCTACCACACAGGAACTATCACCGGGGAGCTGTTTTTT
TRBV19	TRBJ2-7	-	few	CASSTGYEQYF	TGTGCCAGTAGTACCGGCTACGAGCAGTACTTC
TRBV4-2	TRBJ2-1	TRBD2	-	CASSQDLAGDNEQFF	TGTGCCAGCAGCCAAGATCTAGCGGGGGACAATGAGCAGTTCTTC
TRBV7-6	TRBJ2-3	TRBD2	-	CASSPYPSGGAPTQYF	TGTGCCAGCAGCCCCTACCCTAGCGGGGGGGCTCCTACGCAGTATTTT
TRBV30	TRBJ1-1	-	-	CAWSRLRYQGEAFF	TGTGCCTGGAGTCGCTTACGTTATCAGGGAGAAGCTTTCTTT
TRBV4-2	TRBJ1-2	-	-	CASSPEWDPSGNYGYTF	TGTGCCAGCAGCCCCGAGTGGGACCCTAGTGGGAACTATGGCTACACCTTC
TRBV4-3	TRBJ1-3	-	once	CASSQDDRRMIYF	TGCGCCAGCAGCCAAGATGACAGGAGAATGATATATTTT
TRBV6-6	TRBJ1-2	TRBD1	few	CASKTGREGYTF	TGTGCCAGTAAGACAGGGAGGGAAGGCTACACCTTC
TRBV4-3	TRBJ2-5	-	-	CASSQGLGPGVAETQYF	TGCGCCAGCAGCCAAGGGTTGGGACCAGGGGTCGCAGAGACCCAGTACTTC
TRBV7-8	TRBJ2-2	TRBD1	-	CASSLRTGVTGELFF	TGTGCCAGCTCCCTCAGGACAGGGGTCACCGGGGAGCTGTTTTTT
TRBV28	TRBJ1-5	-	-	CASSYTENQPQHF	TGTGCCAGCAGTTACACAGAGAATCAGCCCCAGCATTTT
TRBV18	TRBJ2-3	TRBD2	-	CASSSGLAVTDTQYF	TGTGCCAGCTCAAGCGGACTAGCGGTGACAGATACGCAGTATTTT
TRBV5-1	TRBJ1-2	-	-	CASSLDGGQIYGYTF	TGCGCCAGCAGCTTGGATGGGGGGCAGATCTATGGCTACACCTTC
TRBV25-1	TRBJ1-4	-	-	CASSTRRVPGEKLFF	TGTGCCAGCAGTACGCGAAGGGTGCCGGGAGAAAAACTGTTTTTT
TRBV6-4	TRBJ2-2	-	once	CASSTSPTGELFF	TGTGCCAGCAGTACTAGCCCCACCGGGGAGCTGTTTTTT
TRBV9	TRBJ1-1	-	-	CASTPDITEAFF	TGTGCCAGCACCCCTGACATCACTGAAGCTTTCTTT
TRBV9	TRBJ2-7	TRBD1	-	CASSAGDRFYEQYF	TGTGCCAGCAGCGCAGGGGACAGGTTCTACGAGCAGTACTTC
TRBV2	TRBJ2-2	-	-	CASRRERTGELFF	TGTGCCAGCAGGCGAGAGAGGACCGGGGAGCTGTTTTTT
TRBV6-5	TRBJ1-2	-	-	CASSPGTKGYGYTF	TGTGCCAGCAGTCCAGGGACGAAGGGTTATGGCTACACCTTC
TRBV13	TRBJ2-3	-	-	CASSPQGDTQYF	TGTGCCAGCAGCCCGCAGGGAGATACGCAGTATTTT
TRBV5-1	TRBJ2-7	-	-	CASSAGSYEQYF	TGCGCCAGCAGCGCGGGATCCTACGAGCAGTACTTC
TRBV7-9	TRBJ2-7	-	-	CASSLAFQVGGSYEQYF	TGTGCCAGCAGCTTAGCGTTCCAGGTCGGGGGCTCCTACGAGCAGTACTTC